Presented here are 29 T cell receptor beta chains from one specimen sequenced in a study of CD8+ T cells in alopecia areata. After isolation, RNA underwent reverse transcription to generate cDNA as the sequencing template. The method was immunoSEQ multiplex PCR; TCRdb's version includes in-frame clones alone and lacks a portion of them. The sample holds 250,000 to 300,000 clones, roughly 60% seen once. Treatment specified: oral pan-JAK inhibitor, 5-10 mg twice daily. The starting material was CD4+ T cells sorted from blood, obtained at week 24, from a patient treated with tofacitinib. The receptors shown here come from a human donor with alopecia areata.

The chain carries TRBV29-1 and TRBJ1-1; D is ambiguous. Germline V gene data show CDR1 as SQVTM and CDR2 as ANQGSEA. This CDR3 is 11 amino acids long. V dropped 4 bases and J dropped 6 bases, with 9 bases sitting between them. CDR3 DNA: TGCAGCGTTGGAACAGTCCCTGAAGCTTTCTTT. The encoded protein is CSVGTVPEAFF.

This clone was observed a handful of times. The chain joins TRBV28 to TRBJ2-7; D is possibly TRBD1 (5 bases). The V gene lost 6 bases and the J gene lost 4 bases, with 13 bases spanning the gap. Germline values: CDR1 MDHEN, CDR2 SYDVKM. The CDR3 consists of 13 residues. CDR3 coding DNA: TGTGCCAGCAGGGGGCTGGGGCCTTACGAGCAGTACTTC. Translation: CASRGLGPYEQYF. Complete variable domain (other parts from reference TRBV28 and TRBJ2-7): DVKVTQSSRYLVKRTGEKVFLECVQDMDHENMFWYRQDPGLGLRLIYFSYDVKMKEKGDIPEGYSVSREKKERFSLILESASTNQTSMYLCASRGLGPYEQYFGPGTRLTVT.

This clone was counted only a few times. The chain uses TRBV6-5 and TRBJ1-2; a possible D gene is TRBD1 (6 bases). The V gene's germline CDR1 is MNHEY and CDR2 SVGAGI. There are 14 residues in the CDR3. V dropped 4 bases and J dropped 1 base, with 10 bases sitting between them. The CDR3 nucleotides are TGTGCCAGCAGTTCAGGGGCCCTTAACTATGGCTACACCTTC. Its translation is CASSSGALNYGYTF.

This clone was picked up a small number of times. The CDR3 sequence: CASSSGGAKDTQYF. In DNA, the CDR3 is TGTGCCAGTAGTAGCGGGGGGGCCAAAGATACGCAGTATTTT. This sequence joins TRBV19 and TRBJ2-3, with 9 bases lining up with TRBD2. Per the germline V gene, CDR1 is LNHDA and CDR2 is SQIVND (reference sequence). V lost 4 bases to trimming and J lost 5 bases; unmatched junction nucleotides: 4. The CDR3 covers 14 residues. Full variable domain (remainder filled in from reference TRBV19 and TRBJ2-3): DGGITQSPKYLFRKEGQNVTLSCEQNLNHDAMYWYRQDPGQGLRLIYYSQIVNDFQKGDIAEGYSVSREKKESFPLTVTSAQKNPTAFYLCASSSGGAKDTQYFGPGTRLTVL.

This clone was detected only once. This chain links TRBV19 with TRBJ2-5, with D tentatively TRBD1 or TRBD2 (5 bases each). CDR1 is LNHDA, CDR2 SQIVND, per germline (reference sequence). This CDR3 comprises 15 residues. Deletions cut 4 bases from V and 4 bases from J, with 16 bases between. CDR3 loop: CASSRSSLGTETQYF. For the CDR3, the DNA is TGTGCCAGTAGTAGATCTTCGCTCGGGACAGAGACCCAGTACTTC.

To note about this clone: Other DNA sequences in the same sample also yield this CDR3. As DNA, the CDR3 is TGCAGTGCCCCGGACATCTATGGCTACACCTTC. Translating it yields CSAPDIYGYTF. The chain uses TRBV20-1 and TRBJ1-2, with D maybe TRBD1 (5 bases). Between the trimmed V and J ends, which lost 6 bases and 4 bases, there was a span of 9 bases. CDR1 DFQATT and CDR2 SNEGSKA come from the germline V gene (reference sequence). CDR3 length: 11 residues.

This clone was seen more than once but under ten times. This sequence joins TRBV30 and TRBJ1-1; 8 bases align to TRBD1. Germline V gene lookup returns CDR1 GTSNPN and CDR2 SVGIG (reference sequence). This CDR3 is 15 amino acids long. Trimming cost V 0 bases and J 0 bases; bases outside gene matches: 3. The CDR3 loop reads CAWSVRTGMNTEAFF. The CDR3 DNA is TGTGCCTGGAGTGTACGGACAGGGATGAACACTGAAGCTTTCTTT.

This clone has only a few counts. The chain is built from TRBV5-6 and TRBJ1-6; D is unresolved. This CDR3 contains 17 residues. CDR1 is SGHDT and CDR2 is YYEEEE in the germline V gene. Trimming cost V 0 bases and J 0 bases, with 10 bases left between them. The CDR3 sequence: CASSLERSVSYNSPLHF. Here the CDR3 DNA reads TGTGCCAGCAGCTTGGAGCGATCGGTCTCCTATAATTCACCCCTCCACTTT.

The V gene is TRBV29-1, the J gene TRBJ2-2, with 9 bases identical to TRBD1. The germline CDR1 and CDR2 sequences are SQVTM and ANQGSEA. The CDR3 has 13 residues. V shed 7 bases and J 5 bases; nucleotides not matched to a gene: 5. CDR3 DNA: TGCAGCGCCGGACAGGGGTATACCGGGGAGCTGTTTTTT. Its protein is CSAGQGYTGELFF.

V is TRBV30 and J is TRBJ2-3, with D possibly matching TRBD2 (6 bases). CDR1 is GTSNPN, CDR2 SVGIG, per germline (reference sequence). There are 15 residues in the CDR3. V gave up 5 bases and J gave up 0 bases, with 15 bases separating them. CDR3 sequence: CAWSRGSPSTDTQYF. The CDR3 DNA is TGTGCCTGGTCGCGGGGAAGTCCTAGCACAGATACGCAGTATTTT.

The rearrangement links TRBV5-1 to TRBJ2-5; 12 positions match TRBD1. The V gene's germline CDR1 is SGHRS and CDR2 YFSETQ. Unmatched junction bases numbered 12, after V lost 4 bases and J lost 8 bases. This CDR3 region has 16 residues. CDR3 bases: TGCGCCAGCAGCACCCCTCAAGCGGGACAGGGGGCTACCCAGTACTTC. Translated: CASSTPQAGQGATQYF.

The chain couples TRBV30 to TRBJ1-5, with TRBD1 as a possible D gene (6 bases). The V end lost 2 bases, the J end lost 5 bases, and 10 bases lay between the germline ends. Germline-derived CDR1 and CDR2 are GTSNPN and SVGIG (reference sequence). CDR3 length equals 13 residues. The CDR3 DNA reads as TGTGCCTGGAGTCTACAGGGTTATCAGCCCCAGCATTTT. Translation: CAWSLQGYQPQHF.

The V call is TRBV28, the J call TRBJ2-5; 8 bases match TRBD2. Germline loops: CDR1 MDHEN, CDR2 SYDVKM. The V segment lost 7 bases and the J segment 7 bases; nucleotides outside the gene matches: 8. The CDR3 contains 13 residues. The CDR3: CASTLGTRGTQYF. CDR3 nucleotide sequence: TGTGCCAGCACCTTAGGGACTAGGGGGACCCAGTACTTC.

V is TRBV7-9 and J is TRBJ2-1, with D possibly being TRBD2 (7 bases). This CDR3 spans 14 amino acids. Germline V gene data show CDR1 as SEHNR and CDR2 as FQNEAQ (reference sequence). V gave up 0 bases and J gave up 9 bases, with 12 bases separating them. CDR3 DNA: TGTGCCAGCAGCTTAGCGGGGGGGCAGGTTGAGCAGTTCTTC. It codes for CASSLAGGQVEQFF.

This clone was detected a few times. The chain recombines TRBV19 with TRBJ1-6; D may be TRBD1 (6 bases). Germline CDR1 is LNHDA and CDR2 is SQIVND (reference sequence). This CDR3 spans 17 amino acids. The V end lost 2 bases, the J end lost 4 bases, and 15 bases lay between the germline ends. CDR3 nucleotide sequence: TGTGCCAGTAGTATAATCGCGGGGGCAGGATATAATTCACCCCTCCACTTT. Amino acid sequence: CASSIIAGAGYNSPLHF.

V usage is TRBV30 and J usage is TRBJ1-4; 8 bases agree with TRBD1. Germline lookup yields CDR1 GTSNPN and CDR2 SVGIG (reference sequence). V was pared by 4 bases and J by 5 bases, with 12 bases of the junction left unmatched. This CDR3 has 16 residues. Here the CDR3 DNA reads TGTGCCTGGAATCCGGGACAGGCCCCAAGGAATGAAAAACTGTTTTTT. This encodes CAWNPGQAPRNEKLFF.

This chain joins TRBV7-2 and TRBJ2-2; no definite D call. The V and J ends lost 2 bases and 7 bases respectively, with 11 bases between them. CDR3 length equals 14 residues. Per germline, CDR1 SGHTA and CDR2 FQGNSA. The CDR3, as DNA: TGTGCCAGCAGCTTACAGGCAAGGGACGGGGAGCTGTTTTTT. Amino acid sequence: CASSLQARDGELFF.

The genes are TRBV29-1 and TRBJ2-4, with a tentative D call TRBD1 (5 bases). Looked up from germline, CDR1 is SQVTM and CDR2 is ANQGSEA. V was pared by 4 bases and J by 4 bases, with 14 bases between. The CDR3 spans 14 residues. For the CDR3, the DNA is TGCAGCGTTGTACAGGCCACTCTAAAAAACATTCAGTACTTC. It is translated as CSVVQATLKNIQYF.

The CDR3 coding sequence is TGTGCCTGGGGGGCAGGCCAAAACATTCAGTACTTC. Protein: CAWGAGQNIQYF. V gene TRBV30 combines with J gene TRBJ2-4; a possible D gene is TRBD1 (5 bases). Germline CDR1 is GTSNPN and CDR2 is SVGIG (reference sequence). The CDR3 is 12 residues long. Deletions cut 5 bases from V and 5 bases from J, with 10 bases between.

The rearrangement links TRBV7-2 to TRBJ2-7; D remains ambiguous. V lost 6 bases and J lost 2, with 8 bases in between. Germline CDR1 reads SGHTA; CDR2 reads FQGNSA. CDR3 size: 12 residues. The CDR3: CASSLSAYEQYF. In DNA, the CDR3 is TGTGCCAGCAGTTTGTCTGCCTACGAGCAGTACTTC.

The CDR3 DNA reads TGTGCCAGCAGTCGGAGCGGGGGGGGCGAGCAGTACTTC. Translated, it gives CASSRSGGGEQYF. The chain employs TRBV6-5 and TRBJ2-7; 10 nucleotides line up with TRBD2. The junction had 4 bases not matched to a gene; V was cut back by 5 bases and J by 6 bases. The CDR3 has 13 residues. Per the germline V gene, CDR1 is MNHEY and CDR2 is SVGAGI.

CDR3 in amino acids: CASSLWGGTDTQYF. The DNA for the CDR3 is TGCGCCAGCAGCCTATGGGGGGGCACAGATACGCAGTATTTT. The rearrangement links TRBV4-1 to TRBJ2-3, with D perhaps matching TRBD2 (6 bases). CDR3 length equals 14 residues. Between the trimmed V and J ends, which lost 4 bases and 1 base, there was a span of 9 bases. Germline CDR1 is MGHRA and CDR2 is YSYEKL.

The chain joins TRBV4-1 to TRBJ1-2; D remains ambiguous. V lost 4 bases and J 4 bases, leaving 16 bases between the germline ends. This CDR3 has 15 amino acids. Germline V gene lookup returns CDR1 MGHRA and CDR2 YSYEKL. CDR3 DNA sequence: TGCGCCAGCAGCCGACCCACGGACCCGAGCTATGGCTACACCTTC. Residues: CASSRPTDPSYGYTF.

The chain carries TRBV7-9 and TRBJ2-1; the D is unclear. CDR1 and CDR2 from the germline V gene are SEHNR and FQNEAQ (reference sequence). The CDR3 spans 13 residues. V shed 4 bases and J shed 10 bases, with 14 bases lying between them. The CDR3 protein is CASSSLTSGEQFF. The CDR3 DNA sequence: TGTGCCAGCAGCTCCCTGACGTCGGGCGAGCAGTTCTTC.

The rearrangement links TRBV13 to TRBJ1-2, with D unclear. Germline V CDR1 and CDR2: PRHDT, FYEKMQ (reference sequence). Trimming took 5 bases from V and 8 from J, leaving 21 bases between them. This CDR3 contains 15 residues. This chain's CDR3 is CASSPSEGRIGGYTF. The CDR3 bases are TGTGCCAGCAGCCCCTCGGAGGGAAGAATCGGGGGCTACACCTTC.

J is TRBJ2-5 and V is TRBV29-1, with TRBD1 as a possible D gene (6 bases). The CDR3 spans 14 residues. V shed 2 bases and J shed 5 bases, with 15 bases lying between them. Germline CDR1 is SQVTM and CDR2 is ANQGSEA. The CDR3 here is CSVERTARGETQYF. CDR3 sequence (DNA): TGCAGCGTTGAACGGACAGCCCGTGGGGAGACCCAGTACTTC.

This clone has a single count. The chain has TRBV27 and TRBJ2-3; D remains ambiguous. Germline V CDR1 and CDR2: MNHEY, SMNVEV (reference sequence). V lost 6 bases and J 1 base, leaving 11 bases between the germline ends. CDR3 length equals 14 residues. CDR3 sequence reads: CASRPYSGTDTQYF. DNA for the CDR3: TGTGCCAGCAGGCCCTATTCGGGCACAGATACGCAGTATTTT.

The CDR3 region has the DNA TGCGCCAGCAGCCAAAAACCGGACGGGCCGACTATCAATCAGCCCCAGCATTTT. Its protein product is CASSQKPDGPTINQPQHF. This chain links TRBV4-1 with TRBJ1-5; no clear D gene. The V end lost 2 bases, the J end lost 3 bases, and 20 bases lay between the germline ends. The CDR3 covers 18 residues. Looked up from germline, CDR1 is MGHRA and CDR2 is YSYEKL.

J is TRBJ2-3 and V is TRBV9; the D gene is possibly TRBD2 (5 bases). Germline lookup yields CDR1 SGDLS and CDR2 YYNGEE. The V end lost 4 bases, the J end lost 6 bases, and 15 bases lay between the germline ends. The CDR3 is 14 residues long. In DNA form, the CDR3 reads TGTGCCAGCAGCCCAACGGGGAGCCCGGATACGCAGTATTTT. Its translation is CASSPTGSPDTQYF.